These 29 T cell receptor beta chains share one sample of origin, sequenced in a study of metastatic and nonmetastatic thyroid tumors (dated by TCRdb to 2020 to 2021). Receptor amplification or capture employed PCR. Sequencing relied on an Illumina HiSeq 4000. Using fastp at Q25 and MiXCR, TCRdb reprocessed the public reads and kept productive beta chains. In this sample the table shows 43,000 or so clones, 24% of which occur a single time. The ten largest clones add up to over 3% of the sample. None of the patients had been given any treatment before thyroid surgery. The sequencing sample was made of blood. The receptors shown here come from a male donor with papillary thyroid cancer or a benign thyroid nodule (not recorded which). Some clones in this sample may be carry-over from other donors' samples.

The V call is TRBV20-1, the J call TRBJ1-2; D not resolved. The CDR3 contains 14 residues. Trimming pared 4 bases from V and 6 bases from J, leaving 18 bases between. Germline V gene lookup returns CDR1 DFQATT and CDR2 SNEGSKA (reference sequence). The CDR3 spells CSAIDVSVGNGYTF. The CDR3 nucleotides read TGCAGTGCTATTGACGTGAGTGTTGGGAATGGCTACACCTTC.

V and J are TRBV11-2 and TRBJ2-7, with TRBD2 matching over 9 bases. From germline, CDR1 is SGHAT and CDR2 FQNNGV. V lost 6 bases to trimming and J lost 2 bases; unmatched junction nucleotides: 11. The CDR3 spans 16 residues. CDR3 protein: CASRPLGGRATYEQYF. The CDR3 DNA follows: TGTGCCAGCAGACCCTTGGGCGGGAGGGCAACCTACGAGCAGTACTTC.

This sequence joins TRBV4-3 and TRBJ1-6; 9 bases are a match to TRBD1. Germline CDR1 reads LGHNA; CDR2 reads YSLEER. The V gene end was trimmed by 4 bases and the J gene end by 9 bases; junction bases not matched to a gene: 7. This CDR3 has 15 residues. The CDR3 DNA reads as TGCGCCAGCAGCCTGAACAGGGGGCCAGCTTCACCCCTCCACTTT. Residues: CASSLNRGPASPLHF.

This clone came up many times. The chain combines TRBV6-5 with TRBJ1-2; TRBD1 agrees at 8 bases. Germline V gene lookup returns CDR1 MNHEY and CDR2 SVGAGI. The CDR3 length is 13 residues. The J segment lost 7 bases and the V segment lost 2 bases, leaving 3 bases of the junction unmatched. The CDR3 DNA is TGTGCCAGCAGTTACCAGGGGGCGCTTGGCTACACCTTC. This sequence encodes CASSYQGALGYTF.

This clone has ten or more counts. The chain couples TRBV27 to TRBJ2-7, with 7 bases fitting TRBD2. CDR3 size: 14 residues. Trimming took 6 bases from V and 1 from J; bases not matched to a gene: 6. CDR1 is MNHEY and CDR2 is SMNVEV in the germline V gene (reference sequence). DNA of the CDR3: TGTGCCAGCAGACGGGGCGGGGGATCCTACGAGCAGTACTTC. It yields the protein CASRRGGGSYEQYF.

At least ten counts were recorded for this clone. The J gene is TRBJ2-3, the V gene TRBV6-6; tentative D call: TRBD2 (6 bases). V lost 2 bases and J lost 0, with 9 bases in between. The CDR3 has 15 amino acids. Germline V gene data show CDR1 as MNHNY and CDR2 as SVGAGI (reference sequence). The CDR3 loop is CASSYGRGSTDTQYF. In nucleotides, the CDR3 is TGTGCCAGCAGTTACGGCCGGGGGAGCACAGATACGCAGTATTTT.

The chain employs TRBV7-2 and TRBJ2-7; TRBD1 matches at 9 bases. Germline V gene data show CDR1 as SGHTA and CDR2 as FQGNSA. The CDR3 spans 15 residues. Unmatched junction bases numbered 9, after V lost 5 bases and J lost 4 bases. CDR3 bases: TGTGCCAGCAGCCTTACCGGGACAGGGTCTTACGAGCAGTACTTC. Translating gives CASSLTGTGSYEQYF.

A few counts support this clone. The rearrangement uses TRBV7-2 and TRBJ2-3; unclear D gene. The CDR3 runs 12 residues. Trimming removed 0 bases from V and 5 bases from J, with 3 bases in between. The germline V gene encodes CDR1 SGHTA and CDR2 FQGNSA. The CDR3 sequence: CASSLAIDTQYF. The CDR3 nucleotides are TGTGCCAGCAGCTTAGCGATAGATACGCAGTATTTT.

Many counts were recorded for this clone. The CDR3 bases are TGTGCCAGCACCCTGGGGGGGGCCCACGAGCAGTACTTC. This translates into CASTLGGAHEQYF. V gene TRBV7-9 combines with J gene TRBJ2-7; weak D call: TRBD2 (7 bases). The CDR3 is made up of 13 amino acids. CDR1 is SEHNR, CDR2 FQNEAQ, per germline (reference sequence). Deletions cut 7 bases from V and 5 bases from J, with 15 bases between.

The chain links TRBV28 to TRBJ1-1; a possible D gene is TRBD1 (5 bases). The CDR3 is 14 amino acids. The germline V gene encodes CDR1 MDHEN and CDR2 SYDVKM. Trimming took off 3 bases at V and 7 bases at J, with 15 bases between the two ends. CDR3 amino acids: CASSLYTGHFEAFF. As DNA, the CDR3 is TGTGCCAGCAGTTTGTATACAGGACATTTTGAAGCTTTCTTT.

This clone appeared many times. The rearrangement uses TRBV9 and TRBJ1-2; D is perhaps TRBD1 (5 bases). The V end was cut by 4 bases, the J end by 5 bases, with 27 bases between. CDR1 SGDLS and CDR2 YYNGEE come from the germline V gene. This CDR3 has 18 residues. The CDR3 nucleotides read TGTGCCAGCAGCCACATCCGCCGGGAGGGAGGGACCTCTTATGGCTACACCTTC. As protein: CASSHIRREGGTSYGYTF.

This clone was found many times. This chain uses TRBV6-4 with TRBJ2-5; 7 positions match TRBD2. Unmatched junction bases numbered 7, after V lost 6 bases and J lost 3 bases. The CDR3 length is 14 residues. Germline values: CDR1 MRHNA, CDR2 SNTAGT. The DNA of the CDR3 is TGTGCCAGCAGCCCGACTAGCCGGGAAGAGACCCAGTACTTC. It specifies CASSPTSREETQYF.

V is TRBV20-1 and J is TRBJ2-1, with TRBD2 as a possible D gene (6 bases). The CDR3 has 14 amino acids. Germline V gene lookup returns CDR1 DFQATT and CDR2 SNEGSKA (reference sequence). V was cut by 6 bases and J by 6 bases, with 18 bases left in between. CDR3 nucleotides: TGCAGTGCCCCGTGGAGCGGGCCGTCCAATGAGCAGTTCTTC. It is translated as CSAPWSGPSNEQFF.

This clone was picked up many times. The V and J genes are TRBV18 and TRBJ2-7; perhaps TRBD2 as D (5 bases). Germline V gives CDR1 KGHSH, CDR2 LQKENI. V dropped 3 bases and J dropped 4 bases, with 7 bases sitting between them. This CDR3 has 12 residues. The CDR3 loop reads CASSPGRYEQYF. CDR3 in DNA: TGTGCCAGCTCACCGGGGAGATACGAGCAGTACTTC.

This clone turned up a few times. A read error may account for a junction end that differs from germline. The rearrangement links TRBV29-1 to TRBJ1-5; maybe TRBD1 (5 bases). Germline lookup yields CDR1 SQVTM and CDR2 ANQGSEA. The length of the CDR3 is 12 residues. Here the CDR3 DNA reads TGCAGTGAGGACACTAGCAAACAGCCCCAGCATTTT. Protein sequence: CSEDTSKQPQHF.

The sample holds many counts of this clone. The chain combines TRBV27 with TRBJ2-7; possibly TRBD1 for D (6 bases). Germline assignment: CDR1 MNHEY and CDR2 SMNVEV (reference sequence). V shed 6 bases and J shed 6 bases, with 21 bases lying between them. The CDR3 loop spans 15 amino acids. CDR3 protein: CASSRQLLQGSEQYF. The CDR3 coding sequence is TGTGCCAGCAGCCGTCAACTACTACAGGGAAGCGAGCAGTACTTC.

On this clone itself: One end of the junction does not line up with germline, which may come from a read error. This rearrangement joins TRBV5-8 to TRBJ2-6; the D gene is possibly TRBD1 (6 bases). Germline loops: CDR1 SGHTS, CDR2 YDEGEE. This CDR3 contains 16 residues. CDR3 loop: CAISLGHHSVANVLTF. CDR3 nucleotides: TGTGCCATCAGCTTGGGACACCACTCTGTGGCCAACGTCCTGACTTTC.

This clone was picked up a small number of times. This chain joins TRBV19 and TRBJ2-7; D may be TRBD2 (5 bases). This CDR3 has 13 residues. Germline V CDR1 and CDR2: LNHDA, SQIVND (reference sequence). The germline V and J ends were trimmed by 0 bases and 3 bases, with 6 bases remaining between them. CDR3 amino acids: CASSIDGSYEQYF. The CDR3 nucleotides read TGTGCCAGTAGTATAGATGGGAGCTACGAGCAGTACTTC. Based on the CDR3 plus reference TRBV19 and TRBJ2-7, the full variable domain is DGGITQSPKYLFRKEGQNVTLSCEQNLNHDAMYWYRQDPGQGLRLIYYSQIVNDFQKGDIAEGYSVSREKKESFPLTVTSAQKNPTAFYLCASSIDGSYEQYFGPGTRLTVT.

This clone was seen many times. V usage is TRBV20-1 and J usage is TRBJ2-1, with D tentatively TRBD2 (6 bases). V was pared by 1 base and J by 7 bases, with 11 bases between. The V gene's germline CDR1 is DFQATT and CDR2 SNEGSKA (reference sequence). The CDR3 extends over 13 amino acids. The CDR3 DNA follows: TGCAGTGCTAGAGCCCCACGGGGGAATGAGCAGTTCTTC. Translated, it gives CSARAPRGNEQFF.

This clone was detected ten times or more. The chain employs TRBV29-1 and TRBJ1-2; the match to TRBD1 covers 7 bases. The germline V gene has CDR1 SQVTM and CDR2 ANQGSEA. This CDR3 is built from 14 residues. Trimming at V came to 2 bases and at J to 0 bases, leaving 3 bases not matched to a gene. CDR3 bases: TGCAGCGTTGAACTACAGGGGACTAACTATGGCTACACCTTC. It encodes CSVELQGTNYGYTF.

The table lists this clone with many counts. The V and J genes are TRBV19 and TRBJ1-1; maybe TRBD1 (6 bases). CDR3 length: 12 residues. Germline CDR1 reads LNHDA; CDR2 reads SQIVND (reference sequence). V dropped 6 bases and J dropped 10 bases, with 15 bases sitting between them. The CDR3 DNA is TGTGCCAGTAGCACTAGGGGGTTACGAGCTTTCTTT. As protein: CASSTRGLRAFF.

By share of the sample, this clone is medium-sized (0.01 to 0.1%). The V call is TRBV6-5, the J call TRBJ2-7, with a weak D call TRBD1 (5 bases). Trimming took off 2 bases at V and 0 bases at J, with 11 bases between the two ends. Germline V gene lookup returns CDR1 MNHEY and CDR2 SVGAGI. The CDR3 totals 15 residues. The CDR3 protein is CASSYRPDSSYEQYF. The CDR3 nucleotides are TGTGCCAGCAGTTACCGACCCGACAGCTCCTACGAGCAGTACTTC.

The gene calls are TRBV28 and TRBJ2-7, with TRBD2 matching over 13 bases. From germline, CDR1 is MDHEN and CDR2 SYDVKM. This CDR3 has 17 amino acids. Germline trimming cut 5 bases from V and 0 bases from J; bases unmatched to any gene: 7. CDR3 nucleotide sequence: TGTGCCAGCAGTAGACTAGCGGGGGGCCCCAACTCCTACGAGCAGTACTTC. It specifies CASSRLAGGPNSYEQYF. The full variable domain, with the rest looked up from reference TRBV28 and TRBJ2-7, is DVKVTQSSRYLVKRTGEKVFLECVQDMDHENMFWYRQDPGLGLRLIYFSYDVKMKEKGDIPEGYSVSREKKERFSLILESASTNQTSMYLCASSRLAGGPNSYEQYFGPGTRLTVT.

The sample holds many counts of this clone. The chain carries TRBV20-1 and TRBJ2-5; possibly TRBD2 for D (6 bases). The V gene's germline CDR1 is DFQATT and CDR2 SNEGSKA (reference sequence). Trimming removed 3 bases from V and 2 bases from J, with 16 bases in between. The CDR3 totals 15 residues. CDR3 loop: CSAREGGGPQETQYF. The CDR3, as DNA: TGCAGTGCTAGGGAGGGTGGCGGACCTCAAGAGACCCAGTACTTC.

This clone was observed many times. The genes are TRBV7-3 and TRBJ2-3; 7 bases agree with TRBD1. The CDR3 spans 13 residues. The germline V gene has CDR1 SGHTA and CDR2 FQGTGA. V lost 5 bases, J lost 3 bases, and 2 bases stayed unmatched. CDR3 DNA: TGTGCCAGCAGCCGACAGGGAACAGATACGCAGTATTTT. Protein product: CASSRQGTDTQYF.

The count of this clone is one. This chain uses TRBV30 with TRBJ1-1; 9 nucleotides line up with TRBD1. V was clipped by 3 bases and J by 1 base; unmatched bases: 6. Germline V gene data show CDR1 as GTSNPN and CDR2 as SVGIG (reference sequence). The CDR3 runs to 15 residues. The CDR3 nucleotides are TGTGCCTGGAGCGCACTGACAGGGGGGAACACTGAAGCTTTCTTT. Residues: CAWSALTGGNTEAFF.

This clone has at least ten counts. Just one base apart from a much larger clone, this may be a read error. The CDR3 here is CASSERENNEQLF. In nucleotides, the CDR3 is TGTGCCAGCAGTGAGCGGGAGAACAATGAGCAGCTCTTC. The gene calls are TRBV6-4 and TRBJ2-1; 7 positions match TRBD2. There are 13 residues in the CDR3. CDR1 and CDR2 from the germline V gene are MRHNA and SNTAGT.

The chain recombines TRBV6-2 or TRBV6-3 with TRBJ2-7; no reliable D call. Germline V gene sequence: CDR1 MNHEY, CDR2 SVGEGT. This CDR3 spans 16 amino acids. Between the trimmed V and J ends, which lost 6 bases and 4 bases, there was a span of 22 bases. In nucleotides, the CDR3 is TGTGCCAGCAGCCACTCGAAAGGGTCAAGAGGATACGAGCAGTACTTC. Its protein is CASSHSKGSRGYEQYF.

To note about this clone: Germline is not matched at one junction end, which may reflect a read error. The chain carries TRBV27 and TRBJ1-4, with TRBD1 identical over 7 bases. This CDR3 is 16 amino acids long. Germline CDR1 and CDR2: MNHEY and SMNVEV (reference sequence). CDR3 loop: CTSSHTLRQGPGGLFF. CDR3 DNA: TGCACCAGCAGTCACACCCTCAGACAGGGACCTGGAGGACTGTTTTTT. Complete variable domain (other parts from reference TRBV27 and TRBJ1-4): EAQVTQNPRYLITVTGKKLTVTCSQNMNHEYMSWYRQDPGLGLRQIYYSMNVEVTDKGDVPEGYKVSRKEKRNFPLILESPSPNQTSLYFCTSSHTLRQGPGGLFFGSGTQLSVL.